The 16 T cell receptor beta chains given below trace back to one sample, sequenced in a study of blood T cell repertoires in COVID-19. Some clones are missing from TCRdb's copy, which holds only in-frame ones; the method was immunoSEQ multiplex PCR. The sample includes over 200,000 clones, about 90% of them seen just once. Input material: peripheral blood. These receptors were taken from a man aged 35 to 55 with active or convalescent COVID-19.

The CDR3 region is CASSPGVTPTYGYTF. In nucleotides, the CDR3 is TGTGCCAGCAGTCCCGGAGTCACCCCGACCTATGGCTACACCTTC. This chain links TRBV27 with TRBJ1-2; D not resolved. The CDR3 contains 15 residues. The germline V and J ends were trimmed by 5 bases and 4 bases, with 17 bases remaining between them. The germline gives CDR1 MNHEY, CDR2 SMNVEV (reference sequence).

The CDR3 loop is CASSLEWQNTEAFF. CDR3 nucleotide sequence: TGTGCCAGCAGCTTAGAGTGGCAGAACACTGAAGCTTTCTTT. The rearrangement joins TRBV7-9 to TRBJ1-1; D gene ambiguous. Trimming took 1 base from V and 1 from J, leaving 7 bases between them. The CDR3 length is 14 residues. From germline, CDR1 is SEHNR and CDR2 FQNEAQ (reference sequence).

The DNA of the CDR3 is TGCGCCAGCAGCCAAGAATGGACCCTCGACGGGATGGCCCAGCATTTT. It codes for CASSQEWTLDGMAQHF. The V call is TRBV4-1, the J call TRBJ1-5; no clear D. The length of the CDR3 is 16 residues. V was trimmed by 0 bases and J by 11 bases, leaving 20 bases between them. Germline V gene data show CDR1 as MGHRA and CDR2 as YSYEKL.

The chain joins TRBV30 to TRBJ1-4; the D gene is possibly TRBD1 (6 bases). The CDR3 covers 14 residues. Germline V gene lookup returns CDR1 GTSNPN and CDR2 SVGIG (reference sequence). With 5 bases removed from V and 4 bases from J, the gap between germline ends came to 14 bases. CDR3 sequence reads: CAWGGGLSNEKLFF. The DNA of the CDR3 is TGTGCCTGGGGAGGGGGGCTGAGTAATGAAAAACTGTTTTTT.

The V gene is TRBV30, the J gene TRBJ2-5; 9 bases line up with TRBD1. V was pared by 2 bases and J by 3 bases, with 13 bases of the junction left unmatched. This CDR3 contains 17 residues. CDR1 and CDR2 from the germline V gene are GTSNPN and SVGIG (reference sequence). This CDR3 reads CAWSYGQGRPWEETQYF. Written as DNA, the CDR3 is TGTGCCTGGAGTTACGGACAGGGGAGACCTTGGGAAGAGACCCAGTACTTC.

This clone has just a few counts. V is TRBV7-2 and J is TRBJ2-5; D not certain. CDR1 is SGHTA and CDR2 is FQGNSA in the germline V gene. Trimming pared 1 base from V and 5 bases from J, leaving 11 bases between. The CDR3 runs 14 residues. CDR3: CASSLGSLRETQYF. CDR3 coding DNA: TGTGCCAGCAGCTTAGGGTCTCTGCGGGAGACCCAGTACTTC.

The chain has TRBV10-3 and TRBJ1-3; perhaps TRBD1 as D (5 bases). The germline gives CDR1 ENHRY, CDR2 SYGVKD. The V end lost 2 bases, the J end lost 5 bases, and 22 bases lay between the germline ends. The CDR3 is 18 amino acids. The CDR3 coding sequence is TGTGCCATCAGTGAGGCCCTCCAGGGACTCGGGAAGCGAAACACCATATATTTT. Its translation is CAISEALQGLGKRNTIYF.

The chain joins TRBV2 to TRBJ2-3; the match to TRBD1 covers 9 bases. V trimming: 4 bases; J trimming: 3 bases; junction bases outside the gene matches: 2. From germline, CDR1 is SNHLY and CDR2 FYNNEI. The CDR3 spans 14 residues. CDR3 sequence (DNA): TGTGCCAGCAGTGGTGGACAGGGGACAGATACGCAGTATTTT. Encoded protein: CASSGGQGTDTQYF.

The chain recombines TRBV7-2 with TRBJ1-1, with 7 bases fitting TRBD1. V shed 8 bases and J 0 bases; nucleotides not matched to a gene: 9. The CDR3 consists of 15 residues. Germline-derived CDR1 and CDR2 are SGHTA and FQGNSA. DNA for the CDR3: TGTGCCAGCGGTCGGGACAGCTTCATGAACACTGAAGCTTTCTTT. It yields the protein CASGRDSFMNTEAFF. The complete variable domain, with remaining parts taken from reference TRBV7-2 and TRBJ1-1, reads GAGVSQSPSNKVTEKGKDVELRCDPISGHTALYWYRQSLGQGLEFLIYFQGNSAPDKSGLPSDRFSAERTGGSVSTLTIQRTQQEDSAVYLCASGRDSFMNTEAFFGQGTRLTVV.

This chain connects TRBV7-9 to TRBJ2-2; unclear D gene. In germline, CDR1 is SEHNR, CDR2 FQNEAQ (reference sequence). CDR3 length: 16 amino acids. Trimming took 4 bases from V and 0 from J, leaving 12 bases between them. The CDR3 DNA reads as TGTGCCAGCAGCTCTGTAGAGATGACGAACACCGGGGAGCTGTTTTTT. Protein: CASSSVEMTNTGELFF. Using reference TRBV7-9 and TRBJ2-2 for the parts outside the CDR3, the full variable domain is DTGVSQNPRHKITKRGQNVTFRCDPISEHNRLYWYRQTLGQGPEFLTYFQNEAQLEKSRLLSDRFSAERPKGSFSTLEIQRTEQGDSAMYLCASSSVEMTNTGELFFGEGSRLTVL.

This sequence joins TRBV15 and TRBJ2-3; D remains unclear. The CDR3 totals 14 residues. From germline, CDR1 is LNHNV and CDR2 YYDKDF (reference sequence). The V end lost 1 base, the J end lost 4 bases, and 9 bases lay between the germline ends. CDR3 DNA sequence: TGTGCCACCAGCAGAGCCAGGTTGGCAGATACGCAGTATTTT. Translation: CATSRARLADTQYF.

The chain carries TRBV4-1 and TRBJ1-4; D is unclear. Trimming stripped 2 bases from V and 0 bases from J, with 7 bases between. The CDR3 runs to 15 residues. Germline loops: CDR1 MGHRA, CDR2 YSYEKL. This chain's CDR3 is CASSQSRATNEKLFF. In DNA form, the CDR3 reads TGCGCCAGCAGCCAAAGTCGGGCAACTAATGAAAAACTGTTTTTT.

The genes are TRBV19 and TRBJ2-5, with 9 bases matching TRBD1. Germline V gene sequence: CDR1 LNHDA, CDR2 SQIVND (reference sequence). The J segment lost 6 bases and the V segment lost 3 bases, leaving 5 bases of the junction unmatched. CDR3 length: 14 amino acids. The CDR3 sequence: CASSIGTGIQTQYF. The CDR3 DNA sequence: TGTGCCAGTAGTATTGGGACAGGGATACAGACCCAGTACTTC.

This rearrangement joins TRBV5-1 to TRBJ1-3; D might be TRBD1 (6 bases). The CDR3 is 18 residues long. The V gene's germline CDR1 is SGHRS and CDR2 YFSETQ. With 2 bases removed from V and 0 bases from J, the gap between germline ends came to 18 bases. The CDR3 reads CASSFDTLQGFSGNTIYF. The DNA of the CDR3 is TGCGCCAGCAGCTTCGATACCCTACAGGGATTCTCTGGAAACACCATATATTTT.

The CDR3 region is CASGDTYEQYF. DNA of the CDR3: TGTGCCAGCGGGGACACCTACGAGCAGTACTTC. This chain uses TRBV27 with TRBJ2-7; TRBD1 is a possible D gene (6 bases). CDR1 is MNHEY and CDR2 is SMNVEV in the germline V gene (reference sequence). The CDR3 has 11 amino acids. Trimming left V 8 bases short and J 2 bases short, with 7 bases between.

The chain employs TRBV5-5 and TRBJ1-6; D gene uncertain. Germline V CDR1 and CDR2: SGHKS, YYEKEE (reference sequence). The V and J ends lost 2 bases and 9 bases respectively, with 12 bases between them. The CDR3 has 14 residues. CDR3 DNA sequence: TGTGCCAGCAGCTTACTCGTTAATCCTTCACCCCTCCACTTT. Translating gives CASSLLVNPSPLHF.